Sequencing of this TCR beta chain was carried out in a study of blood T cell repertoires in COVID-19. As for the study in general: Some COVID-19 samples were acute and others convalescent; all came from the United States, Italy and Spain.

The data were produced by immunoSEQ multiplex PCR, yet TCRdb's version contains in-frame clones alone and is incomplete. The repertoire consists of about 190,000 clones, with roughly 78% occurring once and the leading ten covering approximately 3%. This CDR3 spans 16 amino acids. V was trimmed by 5 bases and J by 0 bases, leaving 17 bases between them. Germline CDR1 reads MNHNY; CDR2 reads SVGAGI (reference sequence). The TCR sequence derives from a woman aged 80 or over with active or convalescent COVID-19. The chain uses TRBV6-6 and TRBJ2-7; the D is unclear. What was sequenced was peripheral blood. The CDR3 coding sequence is TGTGCCAGCAGTCGACTCAGCCCGCGGTTCTCCTACGAGCAGTACTTC. This translates into CASSRLSPRFSYEQYF.